This T cell receptor (beta chain) was recovered during a study of cytomegalovirus exposure and HLA in healthy donors. Measured with immunoSEQ multiplex PCR; TCRdb has only the in-frame clones, and not every one. The table has around 56,000 clones, about 88% seen once. Per germline, CDR1 SGHVS and CDR2 FNYEAQ. This CDR3 is built from 15 residues. V gave up 0 bases and J gave up 7 bases, with 12 bases separating them. Sequencing was performed on PBMCs. V and J are TRBV7-6 and TRBJ1-4; unclear D gene. This receptor was obtained from a woman aged 18 to 35 in good health and CMV-seronegative. CDR3 protein: CASSLATGWSEKLFF. For the CDR3, the DNA is TGTGCCAGCAGCTTAGCGACGGGTTGGAGTGAAAAACTGTTTTTT.